This TCR beta chain was profiled in a study of vaccination effects on CD4 cells after COVID-19. Study-wide context: Each person got two doses of an mRNA SARS-CoV-2 vaccine, BNT162b2 or mRNA-1273.

This clone was found once. Its antigen is still unknown. Study-level results: Late in the post-vaccination period, infection-induced and vaccine-induced clones underwent marked clonal contraction.

CD4+ T cells specific for antigen were expanded with viral peptide pools by the ViraFEST assay before sequencing. Cells that had been cultured for approximately eleven days were the source of isolated CD4+ T cells. Vaccine recipients had no previous SARS-CoV-2 infection; their nucleocapsid antibodies were negative. V lost 4 bases and J lost 2, with 11 bases in between. The CDR3 loop spans 14 amino acids. Germline loops: CDR1 SGHDN, CDR2 FVKESK. Sequencing was performed with immunoSEQ multiplex PCR; in TCRdb, only in-frame clones are kept and a portion is missing. The data show about 63,000 clones, with over 70% seen just once and less than 4% held by the top ten.

The sequence came from a human donor who received a COVID-19 vaccine. Sequenced material: CD4+ T cells from PBMCs cultured with HCoV-OC43 spike peptides, taken before COVID-19 vaccination. The subset denotes: HCoV-OC43 spike overlapping peptide pool stimulation. The rearrangement links TRBV14 to TRBJ2-5; the D call may be TRBD1 or TRBD2 (6 bases each). This CDR3 reads CASSRGTLQETQYF. In DNA form, the CDR3 reads TGTGCCAGCAGCCGCGGGACACTTCAAGAGACCCAGTACTTC. The entire variable domain, with the rest obtained from reference TRBV14 and TRBJ2-5, is as follows: EAGVTQFPSHSVIEKGQTVTLRCDPISGHDNLYWYRRVMGKEIKFLLHFVKESKQDESGMPNNRFLAERTGGTYSTLKVQPAELEDSGVYFCASSRGTLQETQYFGPGTRLLVL.